This entry features one T cell receptor beta chain sequence. Its specificity is not known. Germline loops: CDR1 ENHRY, CDR2 SYGVKD. V trimming: 4 bases; J trimming: 5 bases; junction bases outside the gene matches: 4. The CDR3 is 13 residues long. The PCR made use of 60 Vbeta and 13 Jbeta primers. Per the study methods: As a later analysis found, there were 60 million to 90 million unique TCR beta chains, of which roughly 11 million were shared. This table comes from immunoSEQ multiplex PCR, and its TCRdb copy is limited to in-frame clones, with some not included. V, J and clone size are those of that table, while D and trimming were read from the DNA. Among about 160,000 clones listed, 78% were seen once. The data were obtained in a study of cytomegalovirus exposure and HLA in healthy donors. The study's findings and limits: Several of the most significant clusters were apparently associated with common viral pathogens in a later analysis. Sequencing had likely introduced a cluster of highly shared sequence variants as an artifact.

The sequenced sample consisted of PBMCs. The V gene is TRBV10-3, the J gene TRBJ2-5; 7 bases line up with TRBD2. The clonotype comes from a woman between 40 and 55 years old in good health and CMV-seronegative. Here the CDR3 reads CAISAGGGETQYF. The CDR3 coding sequence is TGTGCCATCAGTGCGGGGGGAGGGGAGACCCAGTACTTC.